The 5 T cell receptor beta chains presented below share a single source sample, sequenced in a study of T cells after yellow fever vaccination (dated by TCRdb to the late 2010s). Library creation used 5' RACE. The data were produced on an Illumina NovaSeq 6000. TCRdb reprocessed the public reads (quality trimming at Q25 with fastp, clone calling with MiXCR) and kept in-frame beta chains. A single entry per CDR3 protein holds the most common genes and DNA from its merged rows. Here the sample has about 310,000 distinct CDR3 sequences; 3.6% occur a single time. The top ten clonotypes cover 20% to 30% of the sample. This specimen's treatment or condition label, per the study, means: live attenuated yellow fever vaccine strain. Source: PBMCs, taken on the day of the yellow fever booster vaccination. The receptor set was obtained from a man aged 18-30 years who received the YFV17D yellow fever vaccine.

This clonotype was picked up many times. The chain has TRBV20-1 and TRBJ2-1, with a possible D match to TRBD2 (6 bases). The CDR3 contains 15 residues. The V end lost 0 bases, the J end lost 2 bases, and 11 bases lay between the germline ends. The germline V gene has CDR1 DFQATT and CDR2 SNEGSKA (reference sequence). CDR3 in amino acids: CSARDRRGAYNEQFF. The CDR3 DNA follows: TGCAGTGCTAGAGATCGGCGGGGAGCCTACAATGAGCAGTTCTTC.

This clonotype was detected ten times or more. The CDR3 DNA sequence: TGTGCCAGCAGCGATAGTACAGAGTGGAACAATGAGCAGTTCTTC. The encoded protein is CASSDSTEWNNEQFF. V usage is TRBV12-3 or TRBV12-4 and J usage is TRBJ2-1; D is unclear. CDR3 length equals 15 residues. The V end lost 6 bases, the J end lost 5 bases, and 17 bases lay between the germline ends.

The rearrangement joins TRBV7-3 to TRBJ2-2, with 8 positions matching TRBD2. CDR3 length equals 15 residues. Germline values: CDR1 SGHTA, CDR2 FQGTGA. Trimming took 5 bases from V and 6 from J; bases not matched to a gene: 8. DNA for the CDR3: TGTGCCAGCAGCCGAGCGGGGGAGGTCGCCGGGGAGCTGTTTTTT. This sequence encodes CASSRAGEVAGELFF.

This clonotype was detected a few times. J is TRBJ1-2 and V is TRBV19; D is perhaps TRBD1 (6 bases). In germline, CDR1 is LNHDA, CDR2 SQIVND (reference sequence). V was shortened by 9 bases and J by 2 bases, with 10 bases between the two germline ends. The CDR3 length is 12 residues. This CDR3 reads CASWTVNYGYTF. In nucleotides, the CDR3 is TGTGCCAGCTGGACAGTAAACTATGGCTACACCTTC.

With respect to this clonotype: A much larger clone differs from this one at a single base, so this may be a read error. The missing conserved phenylalanine or tryptophan at the end of this CDR3 makes a read error likely. The rearrangement joins TRBV6-5 to TRBJ2-7; 7 bases fit TRBD1. The CDR3 is 14 residues long. Germline V CDR1 and CDR2: MNHEY, SVGAGI. Trimming cost V 6 bases and J 3 bases; bases outside gene matches: 8. The CDR3 loop reads CASSPGTAVYEQYY. Here the CDR3 DNA reads TGTGCCAGCAGCCCCGGGACAGCCGTCTACGAGCAGTACTAC.